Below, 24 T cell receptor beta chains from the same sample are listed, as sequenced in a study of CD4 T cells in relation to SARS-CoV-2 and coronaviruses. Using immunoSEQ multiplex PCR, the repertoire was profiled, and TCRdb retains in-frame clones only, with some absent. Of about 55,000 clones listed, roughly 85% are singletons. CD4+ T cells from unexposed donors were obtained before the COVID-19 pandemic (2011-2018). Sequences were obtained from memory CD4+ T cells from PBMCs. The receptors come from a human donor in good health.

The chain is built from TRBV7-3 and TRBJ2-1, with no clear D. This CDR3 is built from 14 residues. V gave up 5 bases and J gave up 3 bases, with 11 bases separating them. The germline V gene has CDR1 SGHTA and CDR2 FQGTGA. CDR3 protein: CASSPTRNYNEQFF. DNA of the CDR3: TGTGCCAGCAGCCCGACTCGAAACTACAATGAGCAGTTCTTC.

The CDR3 DNA reads as TGTGCCACCAGTGATCCCACCGGGGTTCGTGAAAAACTGTTTTTT. This translates into CATSDPTGVREKLFF. The chain joins TRBV24-1 to TRBJ1-4, with D unresolved. Trimming shortened V by 3 bases and J by 7 bases, and 14 bases separated the two germline ends. Germline lookup yields CDR1 KGHDR and CDR2 SFDVKD. The length of the CDR3 is 15 residues.

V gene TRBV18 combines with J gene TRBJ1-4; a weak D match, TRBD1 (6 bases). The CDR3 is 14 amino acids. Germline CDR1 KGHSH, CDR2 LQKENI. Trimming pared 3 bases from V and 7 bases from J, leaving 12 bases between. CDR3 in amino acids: CASSPLGTLEKLFF. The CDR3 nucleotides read TGTGCCAGCTCACCGCTCGGGACACTTGAAAAACTGTTTTTT. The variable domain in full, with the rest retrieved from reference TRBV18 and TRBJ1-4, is NAGVMQNPRHLVRRRGQEARLRCSPMKGHSHVYWYRQLPEEGLKFMVYLQKENIIDESGMPKERFSAEFPKEGPSILRIQQVVRGDSAAYFCASSPLGTLEKLFFGSGTQLSVL.

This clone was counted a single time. The CDR3 is CASSVAAGQGSSYEQYF. Here the CDR3 DNA reads TGTGCCAGCAGCGTAGCGGCTGGGCAGGGGAGCTCCTACGAGCAGTACTTC. The chain uses TRBV9 and TRBJ2-7, with D maybe TRBD1 (6 bases). CDR1 and CDR2 (germline): SGDLS, YYNGEE. The CDR3 length is 17 residues. With 0 bases removed from V and 0 bases from J, the gap between germline ends came to 16 bases.

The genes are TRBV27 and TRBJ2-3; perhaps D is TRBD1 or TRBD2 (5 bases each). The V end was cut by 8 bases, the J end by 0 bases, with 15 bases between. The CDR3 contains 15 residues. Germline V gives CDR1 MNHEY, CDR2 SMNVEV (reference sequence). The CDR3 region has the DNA TGTGCCAGCTCGAGTTGGGGGAGTAGCACAGATACGCAGTATTTT. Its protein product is CASSSWGSSTDTQYF.

The CDR3 nucleotides read TGTGCCAGCAGGAGGACAGGGGATGGCTACACCTTC. This gives the protein CASRRTGDGYTF. The chain combines TRBV2 with TRBJ1-2; 9 bases match TRBD1. Germline lookup yields CDR1 SNHLY and CDR2 FYNNEI. This CDR3 comprises 12 residues. Germline trimming cut 6 bases from V and 6 bases from J; bases unmatched to any gene: 2. Full variable domain (missing parts from reference TRBV2 and TRBJ1-2): EPEVTQTPSHQVTQMGQEVILRCVPISNHLYFYWYRQILGQKVEFLVSFYNNEISEKSEIFDDQFSVERPDGSNFTLKIRSTKLEDSAMYFCASRRTGDGYTFGSGTRLTVV.

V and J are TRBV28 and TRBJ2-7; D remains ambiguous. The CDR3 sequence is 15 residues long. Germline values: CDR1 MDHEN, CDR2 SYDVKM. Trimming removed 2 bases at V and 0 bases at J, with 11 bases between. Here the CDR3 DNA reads TGTGCCAGCAGTTTAATGGGCATCAGCTCCTACGAGCAGTACTTC. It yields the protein CASSLMGISSYEQYF.

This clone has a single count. CDR3 DNA sequence: TGCGCCAGCAGCCAACAGACAGGGGGAAATGAGCAGTTCTTC. Its protein product is CASSQQTGGNEQFF. The chain employs TRBV5-1 and TRBJ2-1; 9 bases match TRBD1. Looked up from germline, CDR1 is SGHRS and CDR2 is YFSETQ. The ends lost 4 bases at V and 7 bases at J; junction bases unmatched: 6. This CDR3 spans 14 amino acids.

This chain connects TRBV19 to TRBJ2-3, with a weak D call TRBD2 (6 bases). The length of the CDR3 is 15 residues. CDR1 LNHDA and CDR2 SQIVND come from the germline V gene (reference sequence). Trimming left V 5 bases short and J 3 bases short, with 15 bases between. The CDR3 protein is CASSVTPGVTDTQYF. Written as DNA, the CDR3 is TGTGCCAGTAGTGTAACCCCGGGGGTAACAGATACGCAGTATTTT.

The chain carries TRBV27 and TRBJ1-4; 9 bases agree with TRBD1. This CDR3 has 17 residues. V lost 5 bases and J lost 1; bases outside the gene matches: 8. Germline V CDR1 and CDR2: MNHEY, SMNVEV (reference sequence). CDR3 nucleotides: TGTGCCAGCAGTCCGAACAGGGGGCGTGGAACTAATGAAAAACTGTTTTTT. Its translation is CASSPNRGRGTNEKLFF. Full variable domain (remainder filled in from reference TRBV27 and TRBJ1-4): EAQVTQNPRYLITVTGKKLTVTCSQNMNHEYMSWYRQDPGLGLRQIYYSMNVEVTDKGDVPEGYKVSRKEKRNFPLILESPSPNQTSLYFCASSPNRGRGTNEKLFFGSGTQLSVL.

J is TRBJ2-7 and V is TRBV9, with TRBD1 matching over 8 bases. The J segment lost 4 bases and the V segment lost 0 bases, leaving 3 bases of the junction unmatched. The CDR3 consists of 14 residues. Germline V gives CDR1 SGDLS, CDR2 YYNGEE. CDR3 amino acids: CASSVGTGMYEQYF. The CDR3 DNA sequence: TGTGCCAGCAGCGTAGGGACAGGGATGTACGAGCAGTACTTC.

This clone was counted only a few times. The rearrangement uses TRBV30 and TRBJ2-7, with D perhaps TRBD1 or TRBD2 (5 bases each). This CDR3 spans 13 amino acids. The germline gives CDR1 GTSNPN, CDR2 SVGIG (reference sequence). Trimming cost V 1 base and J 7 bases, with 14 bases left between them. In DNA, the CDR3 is TGTGCCTGGAGTGCGGTCACAGGCGGGGAGCAGTACTTC. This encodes CAWSAVTGGEQYF.

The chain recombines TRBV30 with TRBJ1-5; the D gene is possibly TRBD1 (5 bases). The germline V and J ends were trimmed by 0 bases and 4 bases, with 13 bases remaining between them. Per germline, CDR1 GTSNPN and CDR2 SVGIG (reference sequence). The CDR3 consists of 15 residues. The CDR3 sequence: CAWSVGTWGNQPQHF. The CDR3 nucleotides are TGTGCCTGGAGTGTAGGGACTTGGGGAAATCAGCCCCAGCATTTT.

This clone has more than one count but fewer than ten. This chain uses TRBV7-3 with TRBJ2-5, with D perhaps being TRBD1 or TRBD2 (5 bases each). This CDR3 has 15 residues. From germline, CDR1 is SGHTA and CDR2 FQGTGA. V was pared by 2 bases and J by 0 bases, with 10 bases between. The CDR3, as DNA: TGTGCCAGCAGCTTAGGGACGAGCGACCAAGAGACCCAGTACTTC. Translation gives CASSLGTSDQETQYF.

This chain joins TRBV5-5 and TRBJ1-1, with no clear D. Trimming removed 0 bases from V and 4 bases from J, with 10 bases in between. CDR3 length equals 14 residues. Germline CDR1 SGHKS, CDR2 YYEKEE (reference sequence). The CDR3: CASSLELITTEAFF. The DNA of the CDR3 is TGTGCCAGCAGCTTGGAGTTGATCACCACTGAAGCTTTCTTT.

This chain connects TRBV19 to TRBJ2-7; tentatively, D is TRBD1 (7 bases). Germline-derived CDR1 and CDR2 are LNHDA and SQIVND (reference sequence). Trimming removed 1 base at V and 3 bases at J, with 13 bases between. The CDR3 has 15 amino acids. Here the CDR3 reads CASSIGGQGGYEQYF. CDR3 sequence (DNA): TGTGCCAGTAGTATAGGGGGGCAGGGGGGCTACGAGCAGTACTTC.

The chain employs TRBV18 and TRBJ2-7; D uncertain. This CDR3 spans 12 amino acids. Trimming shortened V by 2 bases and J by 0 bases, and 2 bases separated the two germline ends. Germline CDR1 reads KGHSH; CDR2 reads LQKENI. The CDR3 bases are TGTGCCAGCTCACCAACCTCCTACGAGCAGTACTTC. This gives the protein CASSPTSYEQYF.

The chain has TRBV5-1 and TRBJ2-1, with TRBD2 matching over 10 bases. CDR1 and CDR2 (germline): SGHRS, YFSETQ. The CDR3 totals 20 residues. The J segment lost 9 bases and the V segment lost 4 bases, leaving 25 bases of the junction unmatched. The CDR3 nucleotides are TGCGCCAGCAGCCCCAAGGTGATAGCGGGAGGTAGAGGCTATAGCGGTGAGCAGTTCTTC. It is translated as CASSPKVIAGGRGYSGEQFF.

The CDR3 sequence is CASSQVLAATDTQYF. The DNA of the CDR3 is TGTGCCAGCAGCCAAGTTCTAGCGGCCACAGATACGCAGTATTTT. The chain employs TRBV14 and TRBJ2-3, with 7 bases matching TRBD2. Germline assignment: CDR1 SGHDN and CDR2 FVKESK. The ends lost 1 base at V and 2 bases at J; junction bases unmatched: 3. This CDR3 region has 15 residues.

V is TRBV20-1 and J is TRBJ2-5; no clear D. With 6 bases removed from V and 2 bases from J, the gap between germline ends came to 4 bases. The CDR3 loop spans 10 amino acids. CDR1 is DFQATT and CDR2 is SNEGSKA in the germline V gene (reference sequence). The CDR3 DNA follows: TGCAGTGCATCTCAAGAGACCCAGTACTTC. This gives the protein CSASQETQYF.

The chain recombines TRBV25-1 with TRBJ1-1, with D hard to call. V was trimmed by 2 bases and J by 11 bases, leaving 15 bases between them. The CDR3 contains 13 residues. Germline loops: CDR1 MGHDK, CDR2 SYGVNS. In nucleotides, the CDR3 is TGTGCCAGCAGTGAAGGCCGAATAATGAGGGCTTTCTTT. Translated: CASSEGRIMRAFF.

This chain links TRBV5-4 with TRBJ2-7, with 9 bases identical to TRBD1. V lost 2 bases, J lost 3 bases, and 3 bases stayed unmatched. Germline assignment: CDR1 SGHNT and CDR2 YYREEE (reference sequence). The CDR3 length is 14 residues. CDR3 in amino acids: CASSFRDRVYEQYF. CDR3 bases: TGTGCCAGCAGCTTCCGGGACAGGGTCTACGAGCAGTACTTC.

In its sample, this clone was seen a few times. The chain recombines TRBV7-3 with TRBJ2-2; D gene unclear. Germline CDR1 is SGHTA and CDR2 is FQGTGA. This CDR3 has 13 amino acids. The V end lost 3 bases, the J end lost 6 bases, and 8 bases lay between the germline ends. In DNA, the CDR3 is TGTGCCAGCAGCTTCGGAATGCCCGGGGAGCTGTTTTTT. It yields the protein CASSFGMPGELFF.

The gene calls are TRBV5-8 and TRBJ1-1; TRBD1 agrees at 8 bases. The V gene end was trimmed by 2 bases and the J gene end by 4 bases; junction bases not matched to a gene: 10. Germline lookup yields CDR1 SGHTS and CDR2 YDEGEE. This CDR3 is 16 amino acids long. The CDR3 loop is CASSFSGQGSITEAFF. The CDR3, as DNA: TGTGCCAGCAGCTTCTCTGGACAGGGAAGTATCACTGAAGCTTTCTTT.